These 3 T cell receptor beta chains were all obtained from the same sample, sequenced in a study of shared clonotypes between healthy human individuals. Profiling relied on immunoSEQ multiplex PCR, and the TCRdb table lists in-frame clones only, not all of them. Of about 2 million clones in the sample, 85% to 95% were seen once. As defined, naive CD8 cells were CD45RO-negative and positively selected for CCR7, with terminally differentiated effector memory CD45RA+ cells excluded. Sequencing used naive CD8+ T cells sorted from blood. All receptors come from a man younger than 30 in good health.

The chain has TRBV5-1 and TRBJ2-5; D is possibly TRBD2 (6 bases). The CDR3 consists of 14 residues. Germline V CDR1 and CDR2: SGHRS, YFSETQ. Trimming pared 5 bases from V and 0 bases from J, leaving 11 bases between. DNA for the CDR3: TGCGCCAGCAGAGTAGGGGACTACCAAGAGACCCAGTACTTC. Residues: CASRVGDYQETQYF. The entire variable domain, with the rest obtained from reference TRBV5-1 and TRBJ2-5, is as follows: KAGVTQTPRYLIKTRGQQVTLSCSPISGHRSVSWYQQTPGQGLQFLFEYFSETQRNKGNFPGRFSGRQFSNSRSEMNVSTLELGDSALYLCASRVGDYQETQYFGPGTRLLVL.

Only one count was recorded for this clone. The rearrangement uses TRBV7-8 and TRBJ2-3, with TRBD1 identical over 7 bases. J gave up 2 bases and V 5 bases, and 7 bases lay outside the gene matches. This CDR3 comprises 15 residues. The germline V gene has CDR1 SGHVS and CDR2 FQNEAQ. The CDR3 coding sequence is TGTGCCAGCAGCGTCGGGACAGTAGACACAGATACGCAGTATTTT. Amino acids: CASSVGTVDTDTQYF.

The chain recombines TRBV7-8 with TRBJ2-1; D possibly matches TRBD1 or TRBD2 (6 bases each). Germline values: CDR1 SGHVS, CDR2 FQNEAQ. V shed 3 bases and J shed 6 bases, with 12 bases lying between them. CDR3 length equals 14 residues. The CDR3 bases are TGTGCCAGCAGCTTTGGGGGGCCAATCAATGAGCAGTTCTTC. Encoded protein: CASSFGGPINEQFF.